There are a few counts of the clone carrying this TCR beta chain. The antigen remains unidentified. The record originates from a study of blood T cells in healthy people across ages. Study-level results: The recorded TCR beta diversity per million T cells decreased in a roughly linear manner with age.

For the second PCR, which ran for about 6 to 11 cycles, a sample-barcoded 5' primer and a J-beta primer mix were used. TCRdb re-called the 5' RACE reads with MiXCR, one entry per CDR3 protein. Of about 1.6 million distinct CDR3 sequences in the sample, about 32% were seen once. The J segment lost 4 bases and the V segment lost 6 bases, leaving 10 bases of the junction unmatched. This CDR3 region has 14 residues. Germline-derived CDR1 and CDR2 are DFQATT and SNEGSKA (reference sequence). This chain connects TRBV20-1 to TRBJ2-5; 8 nucleotides match TRBD2. Sequenced material: blood. The TCR originated in a woman younger than 45 in good health. CDR3 coding DNA: TGCAGTGCCCGCGGGATGCGGGAGGCAGAGACCCAGTACTTC. It specifies CSARGMREAETQYF.